The 8 T cell receptor beta chains below were found in one sample sequenced in a study of shared clonotypes between healthy human individuals. Data came from immunoSEQ multiplex PCR; TCRdb stores just in-frame clones and leaves some out. Found here are some 530,000 clones, around 85% of them singletons; the top ten hold about 13%. The material sequenced was PBMCs. The receptors come from a woman in her thirties or forties in good health. Some clones in this sample may be carry-over from other donors' samples.

This chain joins TRBV21-1 and TRBJ1-2. TRBV21-1 is shown as a pseudogene. The CDR3 sequence is 15 residues long. CDR3 in DNA: TGTGCCATGGGAGGGGGGTTCTTCATAGACTATGGCTACACCTTC. Amino acids: CAMGGGFFIDYGYTF.

The chain uses TRBV6-6 and TRBJ2-2, with a weak D call TRBD2 (6 bases). CDR3 size: 15 residues. V was trimmed by 2 bases and J by 6 bases, leaving 13 bases between them. CDR1 and CDR2 (germline): MNHNY, SVGAGI (reference sequence). CDR3 region: CASSYHGSGAGELFF. The CDR3 DNA follows: TGTGCCAGCAGTTACCACGGGTCGGGGGCCGGGGAGCTGTTTTTT.

This chain joins TRBV9 and TRBJ1-1, with a weak D call TRBD1 (5 bases). V lost 0 bases and J lost 8, with 8 bases in between. CDR1 SGDLS and CDR2 YYNGEE come from the germline V gene. CDR3 length: 12 amino acids. The CDR3 bases are TGTGCCAGCAGCGTAGGAGAGGGGGAAGCTTTCTTT. It codes for CASSVGEGEAFF.

The table lists this clone with a count of one. The genes are TRBV11-2 and TRBJ2-3, with TRBD2 matching 7 bases. J was trimmed by 0 bases and V by 3 bases; bases with no gene match: 6. This CDR3 is built from 16 residues. From germline, CDR1 is SGHAT and CDR2 FQNNGV. CDR3 sequence reads: CASSFRGGRSTDTQYF. In DNA form, the CDR3 reads TGTGCCAGCAGCTTTCGTGGCGGGAGAAGCACAGATACGCAGTATTTT. Together with reference TRBV11-2 and TRBJ2-3, the CDR3 gives the full variable domain: EAGVAQSPRYKIIEKRQSVAFWCNPISGHATLYWYQQILGQGPKLLIQFQNNGVVDDSQLPKDRFSAERLKGVDSTLKIQPAKLEDSAVYLCASSFRGGRSTDTQYFGPGTRLTVL.

The chain has TRBV29-1 and TRBJ2-6; D not resolved. Germline V CDR1 and CDR2: SQVTM, ANQGSEA. Trimming removed 0 bases from V and 7 bases from J, with 13 bases in between. The CDR3 loop spans 15 amino acids. CDR3 sequence reads: CSVEDRHPDANVLTF. The CDR3 DNA follows: TGCAGCGTTGAAGATCGACACCCGGACGCCAACGTCCTGACTTTC.

This clone has more than one count but fewer than ten. This chain joins TRBV11-2 and TRBJ2-2; no clear D. This CDR3 comprises 13 residues. Germline-derived CDR1 and CDR2 are SGHAT and FQNNGV. V lost 5 bases, J lost 6 bases, and 10 bases lay in between. CDR3 sequence reads: CASSESRSGELFF. The CDR3 bases are TGTGCCAGCAGCGAATCGAGATCCGGGGAGCTGTTTTTT.

The V gene is TRBV4-2, the J gene TRBJ2-5; TRBD1 agrees at 12 bases. V trimming: 0 bases; J trimming: 4 bases; junction bases outside the gene matches: 6. Germline assignment: CDR1 LGHNA and CDR2 YNFKEQ. The CDR3 has 17 amino acids. The CDR3 DNA follows: TGTGCCAGCAGCCAAGAACCGGGACAGGGGGCTGGAGAGACCCAGTACTTC. Protein sequence: CASSQEPGQGAGETQYF.

The chain links TRBV5-5 to TRBJ2-7; D is ambiguous. Trimming removed 5 bases at V and 3 bases at J, with 15 bases between. This CDR3 is built from 14 residues. Germline assignment: CDR1 SGHKS and CDR2 YYEKEE (reference sequence). CDR3 nucleotide sequence: TGTGCCAGCAGTCGCCTCGCTGGTGGCTACGAGCAGTACTTC. It encodes CASSRLAGGYEQYF.